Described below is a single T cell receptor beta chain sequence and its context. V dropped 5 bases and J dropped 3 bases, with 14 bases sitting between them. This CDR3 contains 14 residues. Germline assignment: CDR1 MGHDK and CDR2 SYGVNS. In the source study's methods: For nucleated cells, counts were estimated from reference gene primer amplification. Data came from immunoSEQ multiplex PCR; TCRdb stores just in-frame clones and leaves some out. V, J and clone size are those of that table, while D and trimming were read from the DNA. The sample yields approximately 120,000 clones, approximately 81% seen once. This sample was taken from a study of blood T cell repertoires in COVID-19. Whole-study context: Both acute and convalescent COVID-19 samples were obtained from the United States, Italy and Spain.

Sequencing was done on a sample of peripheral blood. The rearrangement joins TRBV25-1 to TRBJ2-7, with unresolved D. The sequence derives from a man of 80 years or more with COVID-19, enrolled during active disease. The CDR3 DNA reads TGTGCCAGCAGTACGGCGGAGCTCAGCTACGAGCAGTACTTC. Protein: CASSTAELSYEQYF.